These T cell receptor beta chains were read from a single sample in a study of identical twins. Each CDR3 protein is one row after TCRdb ran MiXCR on the 5' RACE reads. Among around 530,000 distinct CDR3 sequences listed, 13% to 15% were seen once. These sequences were also reported in another study, on yellow fever vaccine responses in identical twins.

Specimen: CD4+ T cells sorted from blood. Receptors were obtained from a woman aged 18-29 years in good health. The CDR3 runs from the conserved cysteine through the conserved F or W. D genes are given only for firm matches. Clone size is not always given. Where it is, it says once, few, many or a class for expanded clones.

size: -; J: TRBJ2-3; D: -; length: 13; V: TRBV6-1; CDR3: CATLAGFTDTQYF; DNA: TGTGCCACCTTGGCAGGCTTCACAGATACGCAGTATTTT
size: once; J: TRBJ2-3; D: -; length: 14; V: TRBV20-1; CDR3: CSASGSLHTDTQYF; DNA: TGCAGTGCTAGCGGGAGCTTACACACAGATACGCAGTATTTT
size: -; J: TRBJ2-1; D: -; length: 14; V: TRBV20-1; CDR3: CSASQASSYNEQFF; DNA: TGCAGTGCAAGCCAGGCCAGCTCCTACAATGAGCAGTTCTTC
size: few; J: TRBJ2-1; D: -; length: 15; V: TRBV10-3; CDR3: CAISRGRESDNEQFF; DNA: TGTGCCATCAGCCGGGGGCGGGAGAGTGACAATGAGCAGTTCTTC
size: few; J: TRBJ2-1; D: -; length: 14; V: TRBV5-5; CDR3: CASSYGGRNNEQFF; DNA: TGTGCCAGCAGCTATGGCGGACGAAACAATGAGCAGTTCTTC
size: -; J: TRBJ1-2; D: -; length: 16; V: TRBV6-5; CDR3: CASSHRGSGANYGYTF; DNA: TGTGCCAGCAGTCACCGGGGGAGCGGAGCTAACTATGGCTACACCTTC
size: few; J: TRBJ2-7; D: -; length: 15; V: TRBV5-1; CDR3: CASSLALGGESEQYF; DNA: TGCGCCAGCAGCTTGGCCCTGGGGGGAGAAAGCGAGCAGTACTTC
size: many; J: TRBJ2-3; D: TRBD2; length: 15; V: TRBV28; CDR3: CASSLEGLATDTQYF; DNA: TGTGCCAGCAGTTTAGAAGGACTAGCGACCGATACGCAGTATTTT
size: few; J: TRBJ2-1; D: TRBD1; length: 16; V: TRBV6-1; CDR3: CASNTRRQGSINEQFF; DNA: TGTGCCAGCAACACCCGAAGACAGGGGTCGATCAATGAGCAGTTCTTC
size: few; J: TRBJ2-7; D: -; length: 12; V: TRBV6-5; CDR3: CASNLQGGEQYF; DNA: TGTGCCAGCAATTTACAGGGTGGCGAGCAGTACTTC
size: -; J: TRBJ2-2; D: TRBD2; length: 16; V: TRBV6-1; CDR3: CASNHGGGLGTGELFF; DNA: TGTGCCAGCAACCACGGGGGGGGTTTAGGCACCGGGGAGCTGTTTTTT
size: few; J: TRBJ2-1; D: -; length: 15; V: TRBV5-1; CDR3: CASRLSGASYNEQFF; DNA: TGCGCCAGCAGATTATCCGGAGCATCCTACAATGAGCAGTTCTTC
size: few; J: TRBJ2-7; D: TRBD1; length: 14; V: TRBV7-9; CDR3: CASILTGGSYEQYF; DNA: TGTGCCAGCATCCTGACAGGGGGCTCCTACGAGCAGTACTTC
size: many; J: TRBJ2-2; D: -; length: 17; V: TRBV5-1; CDR3: CASSYDLQRPAGGELFF; DNA: TGCGCCAGCAGCTACGACTTGCAGCGGCCAGCCGGAGGGGAGCTGTTTTTT
size: few; J: TRBJ2-5; D: TRBD1; length: 14; V: TRBV24-1; CDR3: CATSETGRGETQYF; DNA: TGTGCCACCAGTGAGACAGGGAGAGGAGAGACCCAGTACTTC
size: -; J: TRBJ1-1; D: -; length: 11; V: TRBV20-1; CDR3: CSARGRGEAFF; DNA: TGCAGTGCTAGGGGTCGGGGTGAAGCTTTCTTT
size: few; J: TRBJ2-1; D: TRBD2; length: 16; V: TRBV14; CDR3: CASSQVRTSGSQGQFF; DNA: TGTGCCAGCAGCCAAGTTAGGACTAGCGGGAGCCAAGGTCAGTTCTTC
size: few; J: TRBJ1-2; D: -; length: 16; V: TRBV5-1; CDR3: CASSLERYWGFAGYTF; DNA: TGCGCCAGCAGCTTGGAAAGGTATTGGGGCTTTGCAGGCTACACCTTC